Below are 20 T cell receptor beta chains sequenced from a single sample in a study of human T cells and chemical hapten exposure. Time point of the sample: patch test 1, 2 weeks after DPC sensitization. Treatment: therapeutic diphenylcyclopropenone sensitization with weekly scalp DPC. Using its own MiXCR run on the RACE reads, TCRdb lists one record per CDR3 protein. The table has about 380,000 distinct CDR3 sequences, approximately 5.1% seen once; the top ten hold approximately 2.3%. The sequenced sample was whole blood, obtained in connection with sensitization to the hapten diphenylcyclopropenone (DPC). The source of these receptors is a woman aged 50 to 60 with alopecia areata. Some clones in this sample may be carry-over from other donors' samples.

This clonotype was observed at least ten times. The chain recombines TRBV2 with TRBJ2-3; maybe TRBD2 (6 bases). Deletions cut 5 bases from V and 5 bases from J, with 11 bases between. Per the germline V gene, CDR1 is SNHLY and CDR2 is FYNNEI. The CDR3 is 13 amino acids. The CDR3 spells CASSRGNLDTQYF. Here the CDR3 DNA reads TGTGCCAGCAGTCGGGGGAACCTAGATACGCAGTATTTT.

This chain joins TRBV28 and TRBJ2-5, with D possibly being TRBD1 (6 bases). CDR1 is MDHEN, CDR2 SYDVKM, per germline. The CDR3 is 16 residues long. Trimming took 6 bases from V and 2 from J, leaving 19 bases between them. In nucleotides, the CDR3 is TGTGCCAGCAGCGCTGGTGGGGGACATCTACAAGAGACCCAGTACTTC. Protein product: CASSAGGGHLQETQYF.

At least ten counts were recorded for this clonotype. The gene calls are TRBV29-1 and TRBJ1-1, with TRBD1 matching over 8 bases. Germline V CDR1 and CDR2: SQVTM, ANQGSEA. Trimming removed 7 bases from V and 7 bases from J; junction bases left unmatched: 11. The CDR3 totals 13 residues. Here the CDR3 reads CSGTADRGIEAFF. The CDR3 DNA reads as TGCAGCGGGACGGCAGACAGGGGTATTGAAGCTTTCTTT.

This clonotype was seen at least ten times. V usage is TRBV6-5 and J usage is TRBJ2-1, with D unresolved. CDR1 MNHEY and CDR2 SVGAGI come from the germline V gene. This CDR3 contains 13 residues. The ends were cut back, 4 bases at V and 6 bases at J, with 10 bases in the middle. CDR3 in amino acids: CASSSSSVNEQFF. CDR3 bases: TGTGCCAGCAGTTCATCCTCAGTCAATGAGCAGTTCTTC.

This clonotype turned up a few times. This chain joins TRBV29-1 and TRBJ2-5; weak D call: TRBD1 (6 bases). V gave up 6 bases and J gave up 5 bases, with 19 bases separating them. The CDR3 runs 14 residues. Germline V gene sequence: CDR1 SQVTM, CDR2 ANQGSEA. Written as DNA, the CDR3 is TGCAGCGTCCTTCTCCAGGGGAGAGGGGAGACCCAGTACTTC. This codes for CSVLLQGRGETQYF. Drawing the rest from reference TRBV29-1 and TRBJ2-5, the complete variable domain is SAVISQKPSRDICQRGTSLTIQCQVDSQVTMMFWYRQQPGQSLTLIATANQGSEATYESGFVIDKFPISRPNLTFSTLTVSNMSPEDSSIYLCSVLLQGRGETQYFGPGTRLLVL.

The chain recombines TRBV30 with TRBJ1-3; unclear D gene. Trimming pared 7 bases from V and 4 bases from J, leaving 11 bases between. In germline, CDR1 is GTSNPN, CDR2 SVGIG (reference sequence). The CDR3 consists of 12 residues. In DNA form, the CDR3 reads TGTGCCTTTCTCCCGCCAGGAAACACCATATATTTT. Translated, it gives CAFLPPGNTIYF. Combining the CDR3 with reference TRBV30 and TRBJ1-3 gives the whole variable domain SQTIHQWPATLVQPVGSPLSLECTVEGTSNPNLYWYRQAAGRGLQLLFYSVGIGQISSEVPQNLSASRPQDRQFILSSKKLLLSDSGFYLCAFLPPGNTIYFGEGSWLTVV.

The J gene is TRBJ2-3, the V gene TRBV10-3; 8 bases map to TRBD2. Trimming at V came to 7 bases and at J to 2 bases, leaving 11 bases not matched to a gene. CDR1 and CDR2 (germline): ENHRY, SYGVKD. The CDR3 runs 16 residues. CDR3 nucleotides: TGTGCCATCACTCACTCCGGCGGGGGGCTCACAGATACGCAGTATTTT. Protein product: CAITHSGGGLTDTQYF.

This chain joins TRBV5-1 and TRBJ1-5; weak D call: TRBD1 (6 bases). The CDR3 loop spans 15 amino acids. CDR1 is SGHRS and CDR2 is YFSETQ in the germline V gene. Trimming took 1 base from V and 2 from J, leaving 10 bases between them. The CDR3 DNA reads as TGCGCCAGCAGCTTGTTCAGGGGAGGCAATCAGCCCCAGCATTTT. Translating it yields CASSLFRGGNQPQHF.

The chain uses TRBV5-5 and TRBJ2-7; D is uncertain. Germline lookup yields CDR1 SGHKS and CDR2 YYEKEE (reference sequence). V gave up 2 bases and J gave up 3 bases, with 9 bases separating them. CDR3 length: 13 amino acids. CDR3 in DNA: TGTGCCAGCAGCTTCGGCAGCAACTACGAGCAGTACTTC. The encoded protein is CASSFGSNYEQYF.

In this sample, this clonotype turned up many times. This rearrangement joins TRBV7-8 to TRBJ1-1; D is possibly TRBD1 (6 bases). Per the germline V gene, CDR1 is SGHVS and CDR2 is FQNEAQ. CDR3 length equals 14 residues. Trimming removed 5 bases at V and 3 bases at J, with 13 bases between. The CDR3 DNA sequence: TGTGCCAGCAGCCCGTACAGGGCTTACACTGAAGCTTTCTTT. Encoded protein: CASSPYRAYTEAFF.

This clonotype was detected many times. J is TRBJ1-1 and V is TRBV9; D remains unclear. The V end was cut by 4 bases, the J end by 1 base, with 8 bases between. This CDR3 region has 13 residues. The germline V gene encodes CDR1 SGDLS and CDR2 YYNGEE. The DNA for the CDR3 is TGTGCCAGCAGCTTGGACCAGAACACTGAAGCTTTCTTT. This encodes CASSLDQNTEAFF. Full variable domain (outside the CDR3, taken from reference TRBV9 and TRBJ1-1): DSGVTQTPKHLITATGQRVTLRCSPRSGDLSVYWYQQSLDQGLQFLIQYYNGEERAKGNILERFSAQQFPDLHSELNLSSLELGDSALYFCASSLDQNTEAFFGQGTRLTVV.

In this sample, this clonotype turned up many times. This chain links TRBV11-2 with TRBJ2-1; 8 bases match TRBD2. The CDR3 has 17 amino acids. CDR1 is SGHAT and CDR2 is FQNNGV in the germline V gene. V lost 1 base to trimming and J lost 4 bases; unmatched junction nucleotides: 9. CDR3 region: CASSLGHRGGLYNEQFF. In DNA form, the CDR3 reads TGTGCCAGCAGCTTAGGACATCGGGGGGGCCTTTACAATGAGCAGTTCTTC.

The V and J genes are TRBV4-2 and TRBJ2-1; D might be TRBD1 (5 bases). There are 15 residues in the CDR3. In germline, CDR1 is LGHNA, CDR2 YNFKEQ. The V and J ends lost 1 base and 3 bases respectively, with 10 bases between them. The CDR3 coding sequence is TGTGCCAGCAGCCAAGGCAGGGTCGACTACAATGAGCAGTTCTTC. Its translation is CASSQGRVDYNEQFF.

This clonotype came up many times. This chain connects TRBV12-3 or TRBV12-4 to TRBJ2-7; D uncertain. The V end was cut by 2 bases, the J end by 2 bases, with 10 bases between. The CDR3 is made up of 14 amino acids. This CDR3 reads CASSLTGFTYEQYF. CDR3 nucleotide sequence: TGTGCCAGCAGTTTAACGGGTTTCACCTACGAGCAGTACTTC.

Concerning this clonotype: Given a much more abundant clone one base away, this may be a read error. CDR3 coding DNA: TGCGCCTGCAGCCCGGGACAGGGGGTCTACGAGCAGTACTTC. Translated: CACSPGQGVYEQYF. The rearrangement uses TRBV5-1 and TRBJ2-7; 11 nucleotides align to TRBD1. The V gene's germline CDR1 is SGHRS and CDR2 YFSETQ. The CDR3 runs to 14 residues.

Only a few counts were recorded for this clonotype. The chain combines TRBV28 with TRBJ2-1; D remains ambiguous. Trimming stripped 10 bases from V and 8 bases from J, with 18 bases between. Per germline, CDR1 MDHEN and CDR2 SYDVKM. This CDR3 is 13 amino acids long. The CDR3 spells CATLASLVHEQFF. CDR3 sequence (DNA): TGTGCCACCCTGGCCTCCTTAGTCCATGAGCAGTTCTTC.

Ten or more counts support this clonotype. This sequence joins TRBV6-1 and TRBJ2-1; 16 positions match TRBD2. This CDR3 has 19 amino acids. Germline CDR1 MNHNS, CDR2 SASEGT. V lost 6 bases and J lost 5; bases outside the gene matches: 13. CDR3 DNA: TGTGCCAGCAGGAACAATCCGGGACTAGCGGGAGGGCCCCACAATGAGCAGTTCTTC. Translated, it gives CASRNNPGLAGGPHNEQFF.

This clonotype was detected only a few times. CDR3 sequence (DNA): TGTGCCAGCAGCAAAAGGTCCAGGGGGCAATGGAATGAGCAGTTCTTC. Translated, it gives CASSKRSRGQWNEQFF. This sequence joins TRBV21-1 and TRBJ2-1; no DNA check was done on the table's D call, TRBD1. TRBV21-1 is designated a pseudogene. The CDR3 length is 16 residues.

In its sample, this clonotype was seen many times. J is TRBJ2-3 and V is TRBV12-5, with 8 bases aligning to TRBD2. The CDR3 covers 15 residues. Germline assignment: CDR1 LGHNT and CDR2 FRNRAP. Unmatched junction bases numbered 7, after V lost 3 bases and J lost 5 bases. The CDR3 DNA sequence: TGTGCTAGTGGTTTCCGGGGGGGCCGCTTAGATACGCAGTATTTT. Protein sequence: CASGFRGGRLDTQYF.

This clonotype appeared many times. Written as DNA, the CDR3 is TGCAGTGCTAGCGCAGGGGATACGCAGTATTTT. Its translation is CSASAGDTQYF. The V gene is TRBV20-1, the J gene TRBJ2-3; D might be TRBD1 (5 bases). From germline, CDR1 is DFQATT and CDR2 SNEGSKA (reference sequence). Trimming shortened V by 3 bases and J by 6 bases, and 7 bases separated the two germline ends. This CDR3 region has 11 residues.